The clone carrying this T cell receptor (beta chain) occurred a few times. Its antigen is undetermined. This sample was included in a study of cytomegalovirus exposure and HLA in healthy donors. The PCR contained 60 Vbeta and 13 Jbeta primers. The assay was immunoSEQ multiplex PCR, and TCRdb's table has in-frame clones only and misses some. The repertoire holds about 130,000 clones, with 75% to 85% as singletons. Germline V lookup: CDR1 SGHTA, CDR2 FQGNSA. V gave up 1 base and J gave up 4 bases, with 11 bases separating them. This CDR3 region has 14 residues. General study results and limits: Researchers reported that three CMV-associated chains were confirmed in vitro as CMV antigen-specific. As a later analysis showed, a missense DCLRE1C variant was linked to trimming of TCR beta V- and J-genes. Evidence from a later analysis indicated that most CMV-associated TCR beta chains looked HLA-restricted.

The rearrangement joins TRBV7-2 to TRBJ2-7; D is perhaps TRBD1 (6 bases). The clonotype comes from a man aged 50-59 years in good health and CMV-seronegative. The sequenced material came from PBMCs. In DNA, the CDR3 is TGTGCCAGCAGCTTAGTAGCAGGGGAGTACGAGCAGTACTTC. This translates into CASSLVAGEYEQYF.